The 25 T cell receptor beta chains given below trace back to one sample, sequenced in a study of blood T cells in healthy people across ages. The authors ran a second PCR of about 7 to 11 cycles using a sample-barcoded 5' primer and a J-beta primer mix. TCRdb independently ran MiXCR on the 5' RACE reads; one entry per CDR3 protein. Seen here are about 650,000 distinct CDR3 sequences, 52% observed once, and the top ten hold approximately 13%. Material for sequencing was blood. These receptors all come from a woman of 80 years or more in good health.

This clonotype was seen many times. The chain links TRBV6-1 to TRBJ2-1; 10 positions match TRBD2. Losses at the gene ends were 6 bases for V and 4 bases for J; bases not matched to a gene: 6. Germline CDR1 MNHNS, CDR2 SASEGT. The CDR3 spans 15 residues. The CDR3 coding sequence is TGTGCCAGCAGGGAACTAGCGGGAAGTTACAATGAGCAGTTCTTC. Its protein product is CASRELAGSYNEQFF.

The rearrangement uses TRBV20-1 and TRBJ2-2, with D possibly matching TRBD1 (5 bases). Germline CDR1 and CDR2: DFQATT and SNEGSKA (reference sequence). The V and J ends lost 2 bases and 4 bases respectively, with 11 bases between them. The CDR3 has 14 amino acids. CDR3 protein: CSARRQLSTGELFF. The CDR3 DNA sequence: TGCAGTGCTAGACGACAGTTGAGCACCGGGGAGCTGTTTTTT.

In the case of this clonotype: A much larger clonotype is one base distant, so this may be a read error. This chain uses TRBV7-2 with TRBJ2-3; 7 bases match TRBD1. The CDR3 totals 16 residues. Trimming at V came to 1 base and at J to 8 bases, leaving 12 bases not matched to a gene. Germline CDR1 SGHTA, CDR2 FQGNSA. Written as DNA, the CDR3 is TGTGCCAGCAGCTTAGGCTTAGGGGGCGGCGAAGGTACGCAGTATTTT. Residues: CASSLGLGGGEGTQYF. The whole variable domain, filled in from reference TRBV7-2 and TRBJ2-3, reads GAGVSQSPSNKVTEKGKDVELRCDPISGHTALYWYRQSLGQGLEFLIYFQGNSAPDKSGLPSDRFSAERTGGSVSTLTIQRTQQEDSAVYLCASSLGLGGGEGTQYFGPGTRLTVL.

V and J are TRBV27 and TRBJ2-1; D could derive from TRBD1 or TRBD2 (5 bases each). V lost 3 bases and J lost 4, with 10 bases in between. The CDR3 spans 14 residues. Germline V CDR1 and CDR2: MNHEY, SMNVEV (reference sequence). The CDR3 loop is CASSFGDPYNEQFF. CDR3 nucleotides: TGTGCCAGCAGTTTCGGGGACCCTTACAATGAGCAGTTCTTC.

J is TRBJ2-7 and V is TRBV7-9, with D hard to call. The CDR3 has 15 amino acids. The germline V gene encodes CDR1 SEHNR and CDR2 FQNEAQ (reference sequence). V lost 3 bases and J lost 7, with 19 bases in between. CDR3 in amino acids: CASSLGLGNYNEQYF. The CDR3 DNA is TGTGCCAGCAGCTTGGGTTTGGGGAACTACAATGAGCAGTACTTC.

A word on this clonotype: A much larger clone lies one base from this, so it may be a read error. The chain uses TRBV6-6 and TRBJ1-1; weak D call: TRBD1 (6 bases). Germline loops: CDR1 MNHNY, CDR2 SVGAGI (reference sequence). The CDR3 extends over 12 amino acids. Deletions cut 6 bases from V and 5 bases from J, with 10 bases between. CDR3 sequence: CASRQQGTEAFF. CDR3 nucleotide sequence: TGTGCCAGCAGGCAACAGGGAACTGAAGCTTTCTTT.

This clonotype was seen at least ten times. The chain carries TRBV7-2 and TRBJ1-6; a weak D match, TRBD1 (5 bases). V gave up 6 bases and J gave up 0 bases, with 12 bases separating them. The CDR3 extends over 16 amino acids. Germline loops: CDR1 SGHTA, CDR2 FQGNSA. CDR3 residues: CASRGTGSSYNSPLHF. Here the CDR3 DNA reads TGTGCCAGCAGAGGGACGGGGAGCTCCTATAATTCACCCCTCCACTTT.

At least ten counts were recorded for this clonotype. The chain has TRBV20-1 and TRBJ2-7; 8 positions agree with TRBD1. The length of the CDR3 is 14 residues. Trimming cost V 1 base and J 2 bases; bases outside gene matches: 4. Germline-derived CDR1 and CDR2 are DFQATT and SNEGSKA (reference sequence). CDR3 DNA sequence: TGCAGTGCTAGAGGGGGACAGGTGACCTACGAGCAGTACTTC. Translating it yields CSARGGQVTYEQYF.

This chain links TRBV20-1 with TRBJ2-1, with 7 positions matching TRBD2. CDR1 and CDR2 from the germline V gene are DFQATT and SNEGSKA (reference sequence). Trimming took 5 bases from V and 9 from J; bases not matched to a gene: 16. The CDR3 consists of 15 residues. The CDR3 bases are TGCAGTGCTCCGCAGCGGACTAGGGGCGAGTCTGAGCAGTTCTTC. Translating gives CSAPQRTRGESEQFF.

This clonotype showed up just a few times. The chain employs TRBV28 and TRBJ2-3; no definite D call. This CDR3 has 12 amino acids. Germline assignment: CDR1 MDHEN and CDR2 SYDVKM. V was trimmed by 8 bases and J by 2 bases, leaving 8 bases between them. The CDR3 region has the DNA TGTGCCAGCGCCCTCATCACAGATACGCAGTATTTT. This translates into CASALITDTQYF.

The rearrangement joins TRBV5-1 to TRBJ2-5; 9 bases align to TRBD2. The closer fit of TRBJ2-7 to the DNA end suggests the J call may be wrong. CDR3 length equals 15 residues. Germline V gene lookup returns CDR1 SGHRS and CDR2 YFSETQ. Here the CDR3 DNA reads TGCGCCAGCAGCTCCATAGCGGGAGAGGTCTACGAGCAGTACTTC. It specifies CASSSIAGEVYEQYF.

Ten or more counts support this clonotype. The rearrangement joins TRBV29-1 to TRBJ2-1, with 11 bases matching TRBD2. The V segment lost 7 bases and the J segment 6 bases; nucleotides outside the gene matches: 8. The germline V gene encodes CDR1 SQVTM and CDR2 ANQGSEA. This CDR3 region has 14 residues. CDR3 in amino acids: CSASFSGRANEQFF. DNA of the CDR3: TGCAGCGCCTCCTTTAGCGGGAGGGCCAATGAGCAGTTCTTC.

The CDR3 is CASSPEARGEQFF. Here the CDR3 DNA reads TGCGCCAGCAGCCCCGAGGCCCGGGGTGAGCAGTTCTTC. V and J are TRBV5-1 and TRBJ2-1; possibly TRBD2 for D (5 bases). Germline assignment: CDR1 SGHRS and CDR2 YFSETQ. The V gene lost 4 bases and the J gene lost 9 bases, with 14 bases spanning the gap. The CDR3 consists of 13 residues.

The CDR3 DNA is TGTGCCAGCAGCTTCCCGGACAGCTACAATGAGCAGTTCTTC. Translation gives CASSFPDSYNEQFF. The chain joins TRBV5-6 to TRBJ2-1; D perhaps matches TRBD1 (6 bases). Germline V gene sequence: CDR1 SGHDT, CDR2 YYEEEE. V was shortened by 2 bases and J by 3 bases, with 9 bases between the two germline ends. CDR3 length: 14 amino acids.

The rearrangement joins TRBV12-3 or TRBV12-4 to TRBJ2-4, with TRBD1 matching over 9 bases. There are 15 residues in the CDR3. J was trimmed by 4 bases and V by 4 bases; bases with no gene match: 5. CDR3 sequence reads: CASSSGQGIKNIQYF. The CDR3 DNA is TGTGCCAGCAGTTCGGGACAGGGTATTAAAAACATTCAGTACTTC.

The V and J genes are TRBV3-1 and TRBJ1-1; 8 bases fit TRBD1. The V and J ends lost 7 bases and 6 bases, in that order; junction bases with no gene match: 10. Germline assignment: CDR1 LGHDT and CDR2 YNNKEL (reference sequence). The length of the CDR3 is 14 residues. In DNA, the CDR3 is TGTGCCAGCACCATTGGACAGGGAGTCGCTGAAGCTTTCTTT. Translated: CASTIGQGVAEAFF.

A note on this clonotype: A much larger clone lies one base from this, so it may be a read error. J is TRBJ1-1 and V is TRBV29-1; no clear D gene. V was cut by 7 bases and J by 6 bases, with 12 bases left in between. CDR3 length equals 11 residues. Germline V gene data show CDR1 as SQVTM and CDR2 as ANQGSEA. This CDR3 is CSGYTRAEAFF. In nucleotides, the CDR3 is TGCAGCGGTTACACTCGGGCTGAAGCTTTCTTT.

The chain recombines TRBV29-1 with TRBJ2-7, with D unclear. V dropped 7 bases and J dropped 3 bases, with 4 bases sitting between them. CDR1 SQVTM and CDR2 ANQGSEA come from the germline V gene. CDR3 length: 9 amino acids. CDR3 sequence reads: CSGNYEQYF. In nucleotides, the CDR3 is TGCAGCGGCAACTACGAGCAGTACTTC.

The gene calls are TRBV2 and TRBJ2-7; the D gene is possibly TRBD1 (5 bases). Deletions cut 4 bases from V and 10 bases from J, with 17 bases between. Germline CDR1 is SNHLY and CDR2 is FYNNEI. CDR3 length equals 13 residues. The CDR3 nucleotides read TGTGCCAGCAGTGTTGGGGCCTCTTCTACCCAGTACTTC. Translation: CASSVGASSTQYF.

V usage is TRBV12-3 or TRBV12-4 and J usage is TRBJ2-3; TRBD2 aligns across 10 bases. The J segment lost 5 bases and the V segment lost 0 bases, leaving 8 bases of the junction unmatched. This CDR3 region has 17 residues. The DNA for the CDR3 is TGTGCCAGCAGTTTAGCGGCTAGCGGGGGTTCGAGAGATACGCAGTATTTT. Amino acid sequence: CASSLAASGGSRDTQYF.

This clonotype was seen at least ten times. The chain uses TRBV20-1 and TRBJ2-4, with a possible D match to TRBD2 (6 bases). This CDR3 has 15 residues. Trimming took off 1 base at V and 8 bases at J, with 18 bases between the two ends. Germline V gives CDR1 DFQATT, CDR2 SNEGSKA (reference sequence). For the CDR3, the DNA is TGCAGTGCTAGAGGCGAGCGGGCGGCGGTTGACATTCAGTACTTC. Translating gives CSARGERAAVDIQYF.

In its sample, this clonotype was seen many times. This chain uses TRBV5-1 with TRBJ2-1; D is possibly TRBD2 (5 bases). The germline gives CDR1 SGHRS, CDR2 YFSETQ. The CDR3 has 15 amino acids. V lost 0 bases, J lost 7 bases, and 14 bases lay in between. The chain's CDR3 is CASSLASGAFNEQFF. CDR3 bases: TGCGCCAGCAGCTTGGCAAGCGGAGCGTTTAATGAGCAGTTCTTC.

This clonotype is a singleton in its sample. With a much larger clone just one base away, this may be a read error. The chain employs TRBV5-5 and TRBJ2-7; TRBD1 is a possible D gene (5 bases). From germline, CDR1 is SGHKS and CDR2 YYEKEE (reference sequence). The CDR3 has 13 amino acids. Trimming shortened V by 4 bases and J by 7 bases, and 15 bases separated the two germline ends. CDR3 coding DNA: TGTGCCAGCAGCGTAATACAGGATCGGGAGCAGTACTTC. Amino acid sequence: CASSVIQDREQYF.

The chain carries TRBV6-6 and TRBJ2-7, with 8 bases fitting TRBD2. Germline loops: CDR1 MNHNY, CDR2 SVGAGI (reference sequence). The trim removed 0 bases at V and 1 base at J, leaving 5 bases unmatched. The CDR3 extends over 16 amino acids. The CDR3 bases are TGTGCCAGCAGTTACTCGGAGCGGGAGCAATCCTACGAGCAGTACTTC. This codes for CASSYSEREQSYEQYF.

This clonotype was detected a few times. In DNA form, the CDR3 reads TGCGCCAGCAGCTTGGCGTCTAGCGGAAACTACGAGCAGTACTTC. Encoded protein: CASSLASSGNYEQYF. J is TRBJ2-7 and V is TRBV5-1; 7 bases agree with TRBD2. Germline V CDR1 and CDR2: SGHRS, YFSETQ. The CDR3 is made up of 15 amino acids. Losses at the gene ends were 0 bases for V and 3 bases for J; bases not matched to a gene: 6.